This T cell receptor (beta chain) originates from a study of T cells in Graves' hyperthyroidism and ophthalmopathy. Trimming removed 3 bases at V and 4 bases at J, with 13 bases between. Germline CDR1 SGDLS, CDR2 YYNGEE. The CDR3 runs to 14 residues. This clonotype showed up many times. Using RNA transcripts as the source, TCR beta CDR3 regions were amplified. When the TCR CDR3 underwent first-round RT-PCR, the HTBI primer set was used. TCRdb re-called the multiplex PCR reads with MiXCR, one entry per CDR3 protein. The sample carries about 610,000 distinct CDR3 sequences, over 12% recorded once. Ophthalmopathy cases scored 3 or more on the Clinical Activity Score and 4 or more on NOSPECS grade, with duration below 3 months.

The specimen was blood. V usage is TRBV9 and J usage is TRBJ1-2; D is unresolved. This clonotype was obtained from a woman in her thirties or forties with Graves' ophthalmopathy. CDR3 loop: CASSGLASSYGYTF. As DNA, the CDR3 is TGTGCCAGCAGCGGTTTGGCGTCCTCCTATGGCTACACCTTC.